The source of this T cell receptor beta chain is a study of PD-1 blockade in classical Hodgkin lymphoma. Study results and caveats: CD4+ but not CD8+ TCR diversity rose significantly by C4D1. Newly diagnosed patients and complete responders had comparable diversity at baseline. TCR diversity at baseline was reported to be reduced in newly diagnosed patients relative to healthy donors. Patients excluded were those beginning nivolumab under 1 year after ASCT.

A remark on this clone: As yet, its antigen is unknown.

Each of the patients experienced relapse following autologous stem cell transplantation, and their brentuximab vedotin exposure differed. TCRdb keeps only in-frame clones here, not all; method: immunoSEQ multiplex PCR. Of tens of thousands of clones in the sample, about 92% were seen once. Germline CDR1 is SGHRS and CDR2 is YFSETQ. Germline trimming cut 0 bases from V and 6 bases from J; bases unmatched to any gene: 2. The length of the CDR3 is 14 residues. The starting material was peripheral blood mononuclear cells (PBMCs), obtained at baseline. This receptor was obtained from a human donor with classical Hodgkin lymphoma. The rearrangement uses TRBV5-1 and TRBJ1-1; 10 bases align to TRBD1. CDR3 protein: CASSLGTGGAEAFF. The CDR3 DNA reads TGCGCCAGCAGCTTGGGGACAGGGGGAGCTGAAGCTTTCTTT.